These 28 T cell receptor beta chains originate from one sample sequenced in a study of T cell responses to AZD1222 COVID-19 vaccine. The data were produced by immunoSEQ multiplex PCR, yet TCRdb's version contains in-frame clones alone and is incomplete. The sample has 240,000 or so clones, more than 80% seen once. This sample comprised peripheral blood, obtained on day 0 of AZD1222 vaccination. The receptors come from an adult in good health.

For this clone: Other DNA sequences in this sample translate to the same CDR3. The chain carries TRBV5-1 and TRBJ2-5; TRBD2 agrees at 11 bases. The CDR3 totals 16 residues. CDR1 and CDR2 from the germline V gene are SGHRS and YFSETQ. V gave up 0 bases and J gave up 1 base; unmatched junction bases: 2. CDR3 in amino acids: CASSLGLAGLQETQYF. Written as DNA, the CDR3 is TGCGCCAGCAGCTTGGGACTAGCGGGACTCCAAGAGACCCAGTACTTC.

CDR3 residues: CASSQRMNTEAFF. DNA of the CDR3: TGTGCCAGCTCACAGAGAATGAACACTGAAGCTTTCTTT. This chain links TRBV5-8 with TRBJ1-1; D remains ambiguous. CDR3 length equals 13 residues. Trimming stripped 7 bases from V and 0 bases from J, with 10 bases between. Germline V gene data show CDR1 as SGHTS and CDR2 as YDEGEE. The full variable domain, in which reference TRBV5-8 and TRBJ1-1 provide the parts outside the CDR3, is EAGVTQSPTHLIKTRGQQATLRCSPISGHTSVYWYQQALGLGLQFLLWYDEGEERNRGNFPPRFSGRQFPNYSSELNVNALELEDSALYLCASSQRMNTEAFFGQGTRLTVV.

The V gene is TRBV19, the J gene TRBJ2-2, with a possible D match to TRBD1 (6 bases). Between the trimmed V and J ends, which lost 8 bases and 2 bases, there was a span of 9 bases. Germline values: CDR1 LNHDA, CDR2 SQIVND (reference sequence). The CDR3 is 13 amino acids. CDR3 region: CASLDRNTGELFF. CDR3 in DNA: TGTGCCAGTCTGGACAGAAACACCGGGGAGCTGTTTTTT.

The CDR3: CAISSTGINQPQHF. CDR3 sequence (DNA): TGTGCCATCAGTTCGACAGGGATAAATCAGCCCCAGCATTTT. This chain joins TRBV10-3 and TRBJ1-5; 7 bases map to TRBD1. The CDR3 sequence is 14 residues long. Germline CDR1 is ENHRY and CDR2 is SYGVKD. The V segment lost 5 bases and the J segment 4 bases; nucleotides outside the gene matches: 5.

This clone appeared a few times. This rearrangement joins TRBV9 to TRBJ2-2; 10 nucleotides line up with TRBD2. Trimming at V came to 0 bases and at J to 6 bases, leaving 8 bases not matched to a gene. The length of the CDR3 is 17 residues. CDR1 is SGDLS and CDR2 is YYNGEE in the germline V gene. The CDR3 region is CASSVVPLAGVSGELFF. Written as DNA, the CDR3 is TGTGCCAGCAGCGTAGTTCCCCTAGCGGGAGTGTCCGGGGAGCTGTTTTTT.

The chain joins TRBV19 to TRBJ2-1, with a tentative D call TRBD1 (5 bases). The CDR3 runs 13 residues. The V end was cut by 6 bases, the J end by 2 bases, with 8 bases between. The germline V gene encodes CDR1 LNHDA and CDR2 SQIVND (reference sequence). The CDR3 DNA sequence: TGTGCCAGTAGGGCAGGGACCTACAATGAGCAGTTCTTC. Translating gives CASRAGTYNEQFF.

This chain links TRBV30 with TRBJ1-1; possibly TRBD1 for D (6 bases). The germline gives CDR1 GTSNPN, CDR2 SVGIG (reference sequence). Trimming shortened V by 5 bases and J by 10 bases, and 14 bases separated the two germline ends. CDR3 length equals 11 residues. The CDR3 coding sequence is TGTGCCTGGGGGCCTAGGGGGGCAGCTTTCTTT. Its protein is CAWGPRGAAFF.

The chain joins TRBV29-1 to TRBJ2-2; D may be TRBD2 (5 bases). CDR3 length: 15 amino acids. Trimming cost V 7 bases and J 0 bases, with 15 bases left between them. CDR1 and CDR2 (germline): SQVTM, ANQGSEA. The CDR3 nucleotides are TGCAGCGCGGGGTTAGGGTCGACGAACACCGGGGAGCTGTTTTTT. Residues: CSAGLGSTNTGELFF.

The chain carries TRBV25-1 and TRBJ2-5; tentatively, D is TRBD2 (7 bases). V was pared by 3 bases and J by 7 bases, with 12 bases between. Germline V gene data show CDR1 as MGHDK and CDR2 as SYGVNS. This CDR3 region has 13 residues. CDR3 residues: CASSEAGARTQYF. The CDR3 nucleotides read TGTGCCAGCAGTGAGGCGGGGGCGAGGACCCAGTACTTC. Together with reference TRBV25-1 and TRBJ2-5, the CDR3 gives the full variable domain: EADIYQTPRYLVIGTGKKITLECSQTMGHDKMYWYQQDPGMELHLIHYSYGVNSTEKGDLSSESTVSRIRTEHFPLTLESARPSHTSQYLCASSEAGARTQYFGPGTRLLVL.

The V gene is TRBV19, the J gene TRBJ1-6, with D hard to call. Germline lookup yields CDR1 LNHDA and CDR2 SQIVND (reference sequence). This CDR3 contains 12 residues. V was clipped by 7 bases and J by 10 bases, with 11 bases between them. CDR3 DNA sequence: TGTGCCAGTAACCGGTTGAGCTCACCCCTCCACTTT. Its protein is CASNRLSSPLHF.

This chain joins TRBV6-5 and TRBJ2-5; 11 positions agree with TRBD2. In germline, CDR1 is MNHEY, CDR2 SVGAGI. The CDR3 is 12 amino acids. The trim removed 11 bases at V and 4 bases at J, leaving 3 bases unmatched. CDR3 nucleotides: TGTGCCGCTAGCGGGGGGTCAGAGACCCAGTACTTC. Translation gives CAASGGSETQYF.

CDR3 nucleotides: TGTGCCAGCACCCAGGGGGTTGCAACTAATGAAAAACTGTTTTTT. It translates to CASTQGVATNEKLFF. The chain recombines TRBV7-6 with TRBJ1-4; the match to TRBD1 covers 7 bases. The trim removed 7 bases at V and 0 bases at J, leaving 5 bases unmatched. The CDR3 runs 15 residues. In germline, CDR1 is SGHVS, CDR2 FNYEAQ.

The rearrangement joins TRBV23-1 to TRBJ2-5; perhaps TRBD1 as D (5 bases). TRBV23-1 is identified as an open reading frame with a role that is uncertain. Trimming stripped 5 bases from V and 4 bases from J, with 26 bases between. The CDR3 consists of 18 residues. The CDR3 protein is CASSEARQSPESPETQYF. The CDR3, as DNA: TGCGCCAGCAGTGAGGCCCGACAGTCCCCGGAGAGCCCAGAGACCCAGTACTTC.

The chain employs TRBV12-5 and TRBJ2-1; no reliable D call. V was trimmed by 2 bases and J by 7 bases, leaving 3 bases between them. Germline CDR1 and CDR2: LGHNT and FRNRAP. The CDR3 loop spans 11 amino acids. The CDR3 nucleotides read TGTGCTAGTGGTTTGTTAAATGAGCAGTTCTTC. It yields the protein CASGLLNEQFF.

This chain uses TRBV6-6 with TRBJ1-5, with 7 bases that match TRBD1. V gave up 7 bases and J gave up 3 bases; unmatched junction bases: 6. The CDR3 covers 14 residues. Germline CDR1 MNHNY, CDR2 SVGAGI (reference sequence). The CDR3 spells CASTRDSANQPQHF. CDR3 nucleotide sequence: TGTGCCAGCACCCGGGACAGCGCCAATCAGCCCCAGCATTTT.

This chain uses TRBV2 with TRBJ2-2, with TRBD1 as a possible D gene (5 bases). This CDR3 is 15 amino acids long. V was pared by 6 bases and J by 1 base, with 12 bases between. Germline V gives CDR1 SNHLY, CDR2 FYNNEI. The CDR3 DNA follows: TGTGCCAGCAGCCAAGAAGGACAGAACACCGGGGAGCTGTTTTTT. This translates into CASSQEGQNTGELFF.

The CDR3 DNA reads as TGTGCCAGTATAGAGGCAGGGAATGAAAAACTGTTTTTT. Protein: CASIEAGNEKLFF. This rearrangement joins TRBV19 to TRBJ1-4, with D maybe TRBD1 (5 bases). In germline, CDR1 is LNHDA, CDR2 SQIVND (reference sequence). CDR3 length equals 13 residues. With 7 bases removed from V and 5 bases from J, the gap between germline ends came to 11 bases. The full variable domain, with the rest looked up from reference TRBV19 and TRBJ1-4, is DGGITQSPKYLFRKEGQNVTLSCEQNLNHDAMYWYRQDPGQGLRLIYYSQIVNDFQKGDIAEGYSVSREKKESFPLTVTSAQKNPTAFYLCASIEAGNEKLFFGSGTQLSVL.

The chain recombines TRBV28 with TRBJ2-1; 8 positions agree with TRBD1. Unmatched junction bases numbered 8, after V lost 7 bases and J lost 3 bases. Germline V CDR1 and CDR2: MDHEN, SYDVKM. CDR3 size: 15 residues. Here the CDR3 DNA reads TGTGCCAGCACCCTCGACAGGGGAGTCTACAATGAGCAGTTCTTC. Translating it yields CASTLDRGVYNEQFF.

The chain links TRBV19 to TRBJ1-2; 9 nucleotides line up with TRBD1. Trimming at V came to 6 bases and at J to 8 bases, leaving 10 bases not matched to a gene. In germline, CDR1 is LNHDA, CDR2 SQIVND (reference sequence). The CDR3 contains 14 residues. The CDR3 spells CASRPAGQGSGYTF. In DNA, the CDR3 is TGTGCCAGTAGGCCAGCGGGACAGGGAAGCGGCTACACCTTC.

The chain recombines TRBV10-3 with TRBJ2-1; weak D call: TRBD1 (8 bases). There are 14 residues in the CDR3. The germline gives CDR1 ENHRY, CDR2 SYGVKD. V gave up 10 bases and J gave up 6 bases, with 19 bases separating them. The CDR3: CATQGQGGGNEQFF. In DNA, the CDR3 is TGTGCCACCCAAGGACAGGGAGGGGGCAATGAGCAGTTCTTC.

This sequence joins TRBV18 and TRBJ1-5; TRBD1 might be the D (5 bases). CDR3 length: 14 residues. CDR1 is KGHSH and CDR2 is LQKENI in the germline V gene. V was clipped by 1 base and J by 6 bases, with 10 bases between them. CDR3 DNA: TGTGCCAGCTCACCACTGGCAGGGAGTCAGCCCCAGCATTTT. Its protein product is CASSPLAGSQPQHF. The full variable domain, completed using reference TRBV18 and TRBJ1-5, is NAGVMQNPRHLVRRRGQEARLRCSPMKGHSHVYWYRQLPEEGLKFMVYLQKENIIDESGMPKERFSAEFPKEGPSILRIQQVVRGDSAAYFCASSPLAGSQPQHFGDGTRLSIL.

V usage is TRBV27 and J usage is TRBJ2-7; the D gene could be TRBD1 or TRBD2 (7 bases each). Trimming removed 8 bases at V and 4 bases at J, with 18 bases between. The CDR3 is 14 residues long. The germline V gene encodes CDR1 MNHEY and CDR2 SMNVEV (reference sequence). DNA of the CDR3: TGTGCCAGCTCAGGGGGGGCGGGTCGGTACGAGCAGTACTTC. It codes for CASSGGAGRYEQYF.

V usage is TRBV19 and J usage is TRBJ1-5, with a tentative D call TRBD1 (5 bases). Germline V gene lookup returns CDR1 LNHDA and CDR2 SQIVND (reference sequence). This CDR3 has 14 amino acids. V was clipped by 1 base and J by 7 bases, with 11 bases between them. CDR3 sequence: CASSIGPGNQPQHF. CDR3 coding DNA: TGTGCCAGTAGTATAGGCCCAGGGAACCAGCCCCAGCATTTT. The full variable domain, rest sourced from reference TRBV19 and TRBJ1-5, is DGGITQSPKYLFRKEGQNVTLSCEQNLNHDAMYWYRQDPGQGLRLIYYSQIVNDFQKGDIAEGYSVSREKKESFPLTVTSAQKNPTAFYLCASSIGPGNQPQHFGDGTRLSIL.

The V gene is TRBV5-1, the J gene TRBJ2-2, with 9 nucleotides matching TRBD1. Germline trimming cut 5 bases from V and 7 bases from J; bases unmatched to any gene: 9. The CDR3 spans 15 residues. Germline values: CDR1 SGHRS, CDR2 YFSETQ. The CDR3 nucleotides read TGCGCCAGCAGTCGGGACAGGGCGCAGCGCGGGGAGCTGTTTTTT. Its translation: CASSRDRAQRGELFF.

The CDR3 protein is CASSVARGSYNEQFF. CDR3 DNA: TGTGCCAGCAGTGTGGCTAGGGGGTCCTACAATGAGCAGTTCTTC. The chain recombines TRBV2 with TRBJ2-1; maybe TRBD1 (6 bases). V was clipped by 4 bases and J by 1 base, with 11 bases between them. Germline V gene lookup returns CDR1 SNHLY and CDR2 FYNNEI. This CDR3 has 15 amino acids.

About this clone: Mismatch with germline at one junction end may stem from a read error. The chain carries TRBV4-1 and TRBJ2-5, with D perhaps matching TRBD2 (6 bases). In germline, CDR1 is MGHRA, CDR2 YSYEKL. The CDR3 has 16 amino acids. DNA of the CDR3: TGCGCCAGCAGCGAAGAGGGCGGAGGGCCTAGAAAGACCCAGTACTTC. This gives the protein CASSEEGGGPRKTQYF.

The rearrangement links TRBV11-3 to TRBJ1-1; the D is unclear. This CDR3 is built from 13 residues. Germline V gene data show CDR1 as SGHNT and CDR2 as YENEEA. V shed 5 bases and J shed 0 bases, with 7 bases lying between them. The CDR3 is CASSAGMNTEAFF. The CDR3 bases are TGTGCCAGCAGCGCCGGGATGAACACTGAAGCTTTCTTT.

The CDR3 bases are TGTGCCAGCAGTTTGGACAGGGGAAGGGGCAATCAGCCCCAGCATTTT. The encoded protein is CASSLDRGRGNQPQHF. The chain couples TRBV6-2 or TRBV6-3 to TRBJ1-5, with 9 bases fitting TRBD1. V trimming: 4 bases; J trimming: 2 bases; junction bases outside the gene matches: 6. Looked up from germline, CDR1 is MNHEY and CDR2 is SVGEGT. The CDR3 is made up of 16 amino acids.